Listed here are 20 T cell receptor beta chains from one sample, sequenced in a study of OX40 agonist ivuxolimab in advanced cancers. Clones were sequenced by immunoSEQ multiplex PCR, and TCRdb holds only the in-frame ones, with some missing. The sample gives roughly 29,000 clones, 70% to 90% of which show up once; roughly 31% is in the top ten. The sample here was CD4+ or CD8+ T cells sorted from blood, taken in a trial of the OX40 agonist ivuxolimab. These receptors were taken from an adult with an advanced solid tumor such as melanoma, head and neck, liver or kidney cancer.

This clone was seen a single time. The chain links TRBV30 to TRBJ1-2; D is unresolved. CDR3 length equals 15 residues. Trimming cost V 5 bases and J 2 bases, with 18 bases left between them. Germline-derived CDR1 and CDR2 are GTSNPN and SVGIG (reference sequence). The CDR3, as DNA: TGTGCCTGGTTCTATCCCGACGGACTGAACTATGGCTACACCTTC. It is translated as CAWFYPDGLNYGYTF.

V is TRBV7-7 and J is TRBJ2-2, with TRBD2 as a possible D gene (6 bases). Germline-derived CDR1 and CDR2 are SSHAT and FNYEAQ (reference sequence). This CDR3 contains 17 residues. V gave up 1 base and J gave up 1 base, with 13 bases separating them. The CDR3 nucleotides read TGTGCCAGCAGCTTAGACCTGGGGGGAGAGAACACCGGGGAGCTGTTTTTT. Amino acid sequence: CASSLDLGGENTGELFF.

The rearrangement uses TRBV27 and TRBJ2-2; 9 nucleotides agree with TRBD1. The CDR3 loop spans 15 amino acids. The germline V gene encodes CDR1 MNHEY and CDR2 SMNVEV (reference sequence). J gave up 6 bases and V 4 bases, and 6 bases lay outside the gene matches. The CDR3 sequence is CASSSGTGYSGELFF. The CDR3 nucleotides are TGTGCCAGCAGTTCCGGGACAGGGTATTCCGGGGAGCTGTTTTTT.

The chain combines TRBV10-3 with TRBJ1-2, with 8 bases aligning to TRBD1. Germline trimming cut 3 bases from V and 6 bases from J; bases unmatched to any gene: 12. Looked up from germline, CDR1 is ENHRY and CDR2 is SYGVKD. This CDR3 spans 16 amino acids. The CDR3 loop reads CAISDPDRDHVDGYTF. In nucleotides, the CDR3 is TGTGCCATCAGTGATCCGGACAGGGATCACGTCGATGGCTACACCTTC.

V gene TRBV9 combines with J gene TRBJ2-1; tentatively, D is TRBD1 (6 bases). CDR1 and CDR2 (germline): SGDLS, YYNGEE. CDR3 length: 13 residues. V lost 4 bases, J lost 5 bases, and 10 bases lay in between. CDR3: CASSFGQNNEQFF. CDR3 DNA: TGTGCCAGCAGCTTCGGACAGAACAATGAGCAGTTCTTC.

V usage is TRBV19 and J usage is TRBJ1-2, with unresolved D. From germline, CDR1 is LNHDA and CDR2 SQIVND (reference sequence). The length of the CDR3 is 13 residues. The germline V and J ends were trimmed by 3 bases and 8 bases, with 13 bases remaining between them. The CDR3 protein is CASSMFTGEGYTF. In DNA form, the CDR3 reads TGTGCCAGTAGTATGTTCACGGGCGAGGGCTACACCTTC.

The chain uses TRBV25-1 and TRBJ1-1, with D maybe TRBD1 (5 bases). V dropped 6 bases and J dropped 2 bases, with 10 bases sitting between them. The CDR3 covers 13 residues. CDR1 is MGHDK, CDR2 SYGVNS, per germline. The CDR3: CASSRGGNTEAFF. The CDR3 coding sequence is TGTGCCAGCAGCCGGGGGGGAAACACTGAAGCTTTCTTT.

The V call is TRBV6-6, the J call TRBJ2-7; D is unresolved. The CDR3 runs to 13 residues. V was trimmed by 1 base and J by 3 bases, leaving 7 bases between them. Germline V gene data show CDR1 as MNHNY and CDR2 as SVGAGI (reference sequence). CDR3 bases: TGTGCCAGCAGTTACTATACAAACTACGAGCAGTACTTC. It yields the protein CASSYYTNYEQYF.

V is TRBV7-9 and J is TRBJ1-1; D is perhaps TRBD1 (6 bases). CDR1 and CDR2 (germline): SEHNR, FQNEAQ (reference sequence). The CDR3 runs to 14 residues. V was pared by 2 bases and J by 5 bases, with 12 bases between. CDR3 loop: CASSLKSGATEAFF. The CDR3 nucleotides read TGTGCCAGCAGCTTAAAGTCGGGGGCTACTGAAGCTTTCTTT.

This clone was detected once. The rearrangement joins TRBV6-5 to TRBJ1-2, with D perhaps matching TRBD1 (6 bases). Trimming removed 5 bases at V and 8 bases at J, with 12 bases between. The CDR3 totals 12 residues. Per germline, CDR1 MNHEY and CDR2 SVGAGI. CDR3 DNA sequence: TGTGCCAGCAGTAAAACAGGGCAGGGCTACACCTTC. It is translated as CASSKTGQGYTF.

The chain couples TRBV4-1 to TRBJ1-5; 11 bases align to TRBD1. The CDR3 consists of 15 residues. After removal of 4 bases from V and 6 bases from J, the junction contained 5 bases not matched to a gene. CDR1 and CDR2 (germline): MGHRA, YSYEKL. In nucleotides, the CDR3 is TGCGCCAGCAGCCGAGGACAGGGGGCCGGTCAGCCCCAGCATTTT. This codes for CASSRGQGAGQPQHF.

J is TRBJ2-1 and V is TRBV7-9, with TRBD1 identical over 8 bases. The CDR3 runs to 17 residues. Germline loops: CDR1 SEHNR, CDR2 FQNEAQ (reference sequence). Losses at the gene ends were 5 bases for V and 0 bases for J; bases not matched to a gene: 9. The CDR3 DNA reads as TGTGCCAGCAGCCCCCGAGACAGGGGAATCTCCTACAATGAGCAGTTCTTC. Its translation: CASSPRDRGISYNEQFF.

The rearrangement joins TRBV27 to TRBJ2-2, with unresolved D. Germline assignment: CDR1 MNHEY and CDR2 SMNVEV (reference sequence). Trimming pared 5 bases from V and 4 bases from J, leaving 8 bases between. CDR3 length: 13 amino acids. As DNA, the CDR3 is TGTGCCAGCAGTGCTCCAGGCACCGGGGAGCTGTTTTTT. Its protein is CASSAPGTGELFF.

J is TRBJ2-1 and V is TRBV7-6, with 8 bases matching TRBD1. Trimming cost V 3 bases and J 6 bases; bases outside gene matches: 7. CDR3 length: 15 residues. Germline V gives CDR1 SGHVS, CDR2 FNYEAQ. CDR3 amino acids: CASSFSTGASNEQFF. As DNA, the CDR3 is TGTGCCAGCAGCTTTTCGACAGGGGCGAGCAATGAGCAGTTCTTC.

The chain links TRBV11-1 to TRBJ2-3; 8 bases are a match to TRBD2. The junction had 6 bases not matched to a gene; V was cut back by 3 bases and J by 1 base. The CDR3 covers 16 residues. The V gene's germline CDR1 is SGHAT and CDR2 FQDESV (reference sequence). DNA for the CDR3: TGTGCCAGCAGCTTGGCGCGGGGGGCGGGCACAGATACGCAGTATTTT. Protein product: CASSLARGAGTDTQYF.

V and J are TRBV11-1 and TRBJ1-4; D is perhaps TRBD1 (5 bases). This CDR3 has 14 amino acids. V was clipped by 5 bases and J by 5 bases, with 12 bases between them. Germline assignment: CDR1 SGHAT and CDR2 FQDESV (reference sequence). CDR3 residues: CASSRGEGNEKLFF. CDR3 DNA sequence: TGTGCCAGCAGCCGAGGGGAAGGGAATGAAAAACTGTTTTTT.

The chain joins TRBV13 to TRBJ2-6; D is uncertain. V lost 4 bases to trimming and J lost 4 bases, with 5 bases between them. CDR3 length: 13 amino acids. Germline loops: CDR1 PRHDT, CDR2 FYEKMQ (reference sequence). CDR3 protein: CASSSPGANVLTF. The CDR3 DNA reads TGTGCCAGCAGCTCCCCCGGGGCCAACGTCCTGACTTTC.

The sample holds a few counts of this clone. The chain joins TRBV7-6 to TRBJ2-5, with D hard to call. V dropped 5 bases and J dropped 2 bases, with 9 bases sitting between them. Germline V CDR1 and CDR2: SGHVS, FNYEAQ. CDR3 length equals 13 residues. CDR3 sequence reads: CASSTDDQETQYF. CDR3 nucleotide sequence: TGTGCCAGCAGCACGGACGATCAAGAGACCCAGTACTTC.

The count of this clone is one. V gene TRBV11-3 combines with J gene TRBJ1-1; 7 bases map to TRBD1. CDR1 and CDR2 from the germline V gene are SGHNT and YENEEA. The V segment lost 4 bases and the J segment 5 bases; nucleotides outside the gene matches: 4. This CDR3 is 13 amino acids long. CDR3 amino acids: CASSSGTETEAFF. The DNA for the CDR3 is TGTGCCAGCAGCTCAGGGACAGAGACTGAAGCTTTCTTT.

The V call is TRBV28, the J call TRBJ2-7; 8 nucleotides align to TRBD1. The CDR3 is made up of 14 amino acids. The germline CDR1 and CDR2 sequences are MDHEN and SYDVKM. V was clipped by 0 bases and J by 4 bases; unmatched bases: 2. The CDR3 spells CASSLWDRVYEQYF. The DNA of the CDR3 is TGTGCCAGCAGTTTATGGGACAGGGTGTACGAGCAGTACTTC.